This TCR beta chain was recorded in a study of blood T cell repertoires in COVID-19. Study processing details: Using reference gene primer amplification, nucleated cell counts were estimated. The method was immunoSEQ multiplex PCR; TCRdb's version includes in-frame clones alone and lacks a portion of them. D and trimming come from the DNA, and the V and J calls and clone size come from that table. The data show about 260,000 clones, around 90% seen once. Enrollees, about 18 to 90 years old, lived in about two dozen US areas. Cohorts were assigned according to the clinical history that participants reported. Two consecutive negative NP/OP PCR tests, clearance, or resolved symptoms defined Cohort 3 recovery. The CDR3 sequence is 14 residues long. CDR1 and CDR2 (germline): SGHDN, FVKESK. Deletions cut 2 bases from V and 2 bases from J, with 7 bases between.

The V call is TRBV14, the J call TRBJ1-5; D unclear. The specimen was PBMCs or T cells enriched from blood (not recorded which). This receptor was obtained from a woman aged 50 to 60 who had recovered from COVID-19. The CDR3: CASSQSGRNQPQHF. The CDR3 DNA follows: TGTGCCAGCAGCCAAAGTGGGCGCAATCAGCCCCAGCATTTT.